This T cell receptor beta chain emerged from a study of cytomegalovirus exposure and HLA in healthy donors. Study-wide results and caveats: Sequence variants that were highly shared formed a cluster that was likely a sequencing artifact. Several of the most significant clusters were apparently associated with common viral pathogens in a later analysis.

Of note for this clone: Its target is not known.

Primers for the PCR totalled 60 Vbeta and 13 Jbeta. The assay was immunoSEQ multiplex PCR, and TCRdb's table has in-frame clones only and misses some. This table holds roughly 120,000 clones, around 80% found once. Germline V gives CDR1 SGHNT, CDR2 YYREEE (reference sequence). J was trimmed by 0 bases and V by 4 bases; bases with no gene match: 11. The CDR3 covers 17 residues. The chain has TRBV5-4 and TRBJ2-5; the match to TRBD2 covers 8 bases. The TCR sequence derives from a man aged 25 to 40 in good health and CMV-seropositive. Sequencing was carried out using PBMCs. This chain's CDR3 is CASSQDGRGGYQETQYF. The CDR3 bases are TGTGCCAGCAGCCAAGATGGGCGCGGGGGGTACCAAGAGACCCAGTACTTC.